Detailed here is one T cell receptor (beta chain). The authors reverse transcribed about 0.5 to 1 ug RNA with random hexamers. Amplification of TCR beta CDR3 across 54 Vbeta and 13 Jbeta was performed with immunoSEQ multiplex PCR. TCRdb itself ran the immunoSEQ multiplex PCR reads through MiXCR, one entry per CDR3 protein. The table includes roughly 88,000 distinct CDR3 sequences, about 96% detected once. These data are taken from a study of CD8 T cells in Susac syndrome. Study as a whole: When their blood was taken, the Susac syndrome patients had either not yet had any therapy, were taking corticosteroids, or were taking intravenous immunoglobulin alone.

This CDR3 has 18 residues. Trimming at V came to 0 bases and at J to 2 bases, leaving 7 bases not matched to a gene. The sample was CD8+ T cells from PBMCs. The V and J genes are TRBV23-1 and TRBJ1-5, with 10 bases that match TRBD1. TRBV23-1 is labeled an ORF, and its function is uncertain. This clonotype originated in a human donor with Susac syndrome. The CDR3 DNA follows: TGCGCCAGCAGTCAATCTGGTGACAGGGGGCCGGGCAATCAGCCCCAGCATTTT. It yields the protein CASSQSGDRGPGNQPQHF.